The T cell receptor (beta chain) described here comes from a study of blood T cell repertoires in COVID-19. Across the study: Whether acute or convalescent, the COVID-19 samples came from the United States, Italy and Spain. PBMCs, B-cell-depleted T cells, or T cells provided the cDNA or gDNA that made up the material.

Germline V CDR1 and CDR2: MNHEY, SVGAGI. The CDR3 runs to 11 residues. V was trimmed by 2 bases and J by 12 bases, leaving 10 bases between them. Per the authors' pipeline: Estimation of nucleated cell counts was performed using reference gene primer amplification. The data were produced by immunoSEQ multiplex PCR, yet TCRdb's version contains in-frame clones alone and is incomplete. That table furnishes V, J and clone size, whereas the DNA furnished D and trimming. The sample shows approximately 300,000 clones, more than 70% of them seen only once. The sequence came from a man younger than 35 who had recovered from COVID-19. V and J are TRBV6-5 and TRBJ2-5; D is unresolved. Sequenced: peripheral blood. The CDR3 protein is CASSYLAVKYF. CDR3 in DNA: TGTGCCAGCAGTTACCTGGCAGTGAAGTACTTC.